The next 26 T cell receptor beta chains were all read from a single sample in a study of OX40 agonist ivuxolimab in advanced cancers. Profiling relied on immunoSEQ multiplex PCR, and the TCRdb table lists in-frame clones only, not all of them. The sample records 65,000 to 75,000 clones, 85% being singletons. The source was CD4+ or CD8+ T cells sorted from blood, collected in a trial of the OX40 agonist ivuxolimab. All receptors come from an adult with an advanced solid tumor such as melanoma, head and neck, liver or kidney cancer.

V gene TRBV27 combines with J gene TRBJ2-7; unclear D gene. Germline V gene sequence: CDR1 MNHEY, CDR2 SMNVEV (reference sequence). The CDR3 spans 11 residues. V lost 6 bases and J 4 bases, leaving 7 bases between the germline ends. CDR3 nucleotide sequence: TGTGCCAGCAGCCTTCATTACGAGCAGTACTTC. It specifies CASSLHYEQYF.

This rearrangement joins TRBV20-1 to TRBJ2-5; D gene unclear. CDR3 length equals 10 residues. Germline assignment: CDR1 DFQATT and CDR2 SNEGSKA (reference sequence). The CDR3 DNA follows: TGCGGCGCCGTATGGGAGACCCAGTACTTC. The encoded protein is CGAVWETQYF.

The chain is built from TRBV11-2 and TRBJ2-3; 11 bases agree with TRBD2. V lost 4 bases, J lost 5 bases, and 8 bases stayed unmatched. The germline gives CDR1 SGHAT, CDR2 FQNNGV. The CDR3 extends over 16 amino acids. CDR3 loop: CASSWGLAGGGDTQYF. The CDR3 DNA reads TGTGCCAGCAGCTGGGGGCTAGCGGGAGGTGGAGATACGCAGTATTTT.

The chain carries TRBV5-4 and TRBJ2-1, with TRBD2 identical over 9 bases. V was pared by 0 bases and J by 8 bases, with 6 bases of the junction left unmatched. The CDR3 consists of 15 residues. The germline V gene has CDR1 SGHNT and CDR2 YYREEE (reference sequence). The CDR3 DNA reads TGTGCCAGCAGCTTGGCCTTAGCGGGAGCGGATGAGCAGTTCTTC. Translating gives CASSLALAGADEQFF.

The sample holds one count of this clone. The chain combines TRBV11-2 with TRBJ2-3; 8 bases map to TRBD2. This CDR3 comprises 15 residues. The germline gives CDR1 SGHAT, CDR2 FQNNGV. Losses at the gene ends were 2 bases for V and 4 bases for J; bases not matched to a gene: 5. Here the CDR3 reads CASSLRGGRADTQYF. The DNA of the CDR3 is TGTGCCAGCAGCTTACGGGGGGGCCGGGCAGATACGCAGTATTTT.

This clone was detected once. The chain couples TRBV10-3 to TRBJ1-6, with D unresolved. The CDR3 covers 15 residues. V shed 3 bases and J shed 9 bases, with 15 bases lying between them. Germline V gene sequence: CDR1 ENHRY, CDR2 SYGVKD. CDR3 bases: TGTGCCATCAGTGAACTGACAAATCTAGGTTCACCCCTCCACTTT. This codes for CAISELTNLGSPLHF.

The chain recombines TRBV15 with TRBJ1-1, with D maybe TRBD1 (6 bases). The ends were cut back, 2 bases at V and 5 bases at J, with 15 bases in the middle. The CDR3 covers 15 residues. CDR1 and CDR2 from the germline V gene are LNHNV and YYDKDF (reference sequence). CDR3 DNA: TGTGCCACCAGCAGAATCCGGGACACTCCGACTGAAGCTTTCTTT. Translation: CATSRIRDTPTEAFF.

The V gene is TRBV7-2, the J gene TRBJ2-7; D not resolved. V was clipped by 5 bases and J by 0 bases, with 11 bases between them. The CDR3 has 14 amino acids. The V gene's germline CDR1 is SGHTA and CDR2 FQGNSA. CDR3 sequence reads: CASSPQPGSYEQYF. As DNA, the CDR3 is TGTGCCAGCAGCCCCCAACCTGGCTCCTACGAGCAGTACTTC.

The chain combines TRBV7-2 with TRBJ2-2; D may be TRBD1 (6 bases). CDR3 size: 14 residues. Trimming left V 2 bases short and J 3 bases short, with 7 bases between. Germline assignment: CDR1 SGHTA and CDR2 FQGNSA. This CDR3 is CASSLYRDTGELFF. The CDR3 nucleotides read TGTGCCAGCAGCTTATACAGGGACACCGGGGAGCTGTTTTTT.

V is TRBV6-6 and J is TRBJ1-5; D might be TRBD1 (5 bases). The CDR3 totals 15 residues. Trimming took off 4 bases at V and 5 bases at J, with 15 bases between the two ends. CDR1 MNHNY and CDR2 SVGAGI come from the germline V gene (reference sequence). The CDR3, as DNA: TGTGCCAGCAGTTGGGGGATCCGGCGGGATCAGCCCCAGCATTTT. This translates into CASSWGIRRDQPQHF.

As DNA, the CDR3 is TGTGCCAGCAGCTTGATCAGCAGCGGGGGGGCCTACAATGAGCAGTTCTTC. Protein product: CASSLISSGGAYNEQFF. The gene calls are TRBV5-5 and TRBJ2-1, with 10 bases lining up with TRBD2. Germline V CDR1 and CDR2: SGHKS, YYEKEE (reference sequence). This CDR3 contains 17 residues. The ends lost 1 base at V and 2 bases at J; junction bases unmatched: 6.

The chain couples TRBV21-1 to TRBJ1-4; the tabulated D call, TRBD1, remains unverified against the DNA. TRBV21-1 counts as a pseudogene. The CDR3 extends over 18 amino acids. The CDR3 sequence: CASSNEGERGTGNEKLFF. CDR3 nucleotides: TGTGCCAGCAGCAATGAGGGGGAACGGGGGACAGGAAATGAAAAACTGTTTTTT.

This clone has just one count. The J gene is TRBJ1-6, the V gene TRBV5-4; TRBD1 matches 7 bases. CDR3 length: 14 amino acids. V lost 5 bases and J lost 14; bases outside the gene matches: 13. Germline V gene lookup returns CDR1 SGHNT and CDR2 YYREEE (reference sequence). The CDR3 bases are TGTGCCAGCAGTTACAGGACAGGCTCCAGGTCCCTCCACTTT. It codes for CASSYRTGSRSLHF.

The sample holds one count of this clone. This rearrangement joins TRBV2 to TRBJ2-1; D is perhaps TRBD1 or TRBD2 (6 bases each). The CDR3 is 12 amino acids. Germline loops: CDR1 SNHLY, CDR2 FYNNEI. V lost 5 bases and J 5 bases, leaving 7 bases between the germline ends. The CDR3 DNA sequence: TGTGCCAGCAGTAGGGGGGACAATGAGCAGTTCTTC. It specifies CASSRGDNEQFF.

CDR3 DNA: TGTGCCAGCAGCTTAGCAGGGATAAATAACTATGGCTACACCTTC. It specifies CASSLAGINNYGYTF. The rearrangement joins TRBV7-9 to TRBJ1-2; D ambiguous. CDR3 length: 15 residues. Germline CDR1 reads SEHNR; CDR2 reads FQNEAQ (reference sequence). With 0 bases removed from V and 1 base from J, the gap between germline ends came to 9 bases. Looking up the rest from reference TRBV7-9 and TRBJ1-2 gives the full variable domain: DTGVSQNPRHKITKRGQNVTFRCDPISEHNRLYWYRQTLGQGPEFLTYFQNEAQLEKSRLLSDRFSAERPKGSFSTLEIQRTEQGDSAMYLCASSLAGINNYGYTFGSGTRLTVV.

This chain links TRBV5-4 with TRBJ2-2; 10 bases are a match to TRBD1. Germline V CDR1 and CDR2: SGHNT, YYREEE (reference sequence). The CDR3 is made up of 16 amino acids. With 7 bases clipped from V and 4 bases from J, the junction kept 10 bases outside the gene matches. The CDR3 sequence: CASGIGGQGRTGELFF. In DNA, the CDR3 is TGTGCCAGCGGAATAGGGGGACAGGGGCGCACCGGGGAGCTGTTTTTT.

The V call is TRBV19, the J call TRBJ1-2, with 8 bases matching TRBD1. Trimming cost V 5 bases and J 2 bases; bases outside gene matches: 10. In germline, CDR1 is LNHDA, CDR2 SQIVND (reference sequence). This CDR3 contains 16 residues. For the CDR3, the DNA is TGTGCCAGTAGTCCTTACGGGGGACAGGAAAACTATGGCTACACCTTC. Its translation: CASSPYGGQENYGYTF.

This sequence joins TRBV9 and TRBJ2-7; D unclear. The germline V gene encodes CDR1 SGDLS and CDR2 YYNGEE. The CDR3 sequence is 13 residues long. Trimming pared 0 bases from V and 6 bases from J, leaving 10 bases between. The CDR3 protein is CASSVGQHSEQYF. CDR3 sequence (DNA): TGTGCCAGCAGCGTAGGCCAGCATAGCGAGCAGTACTTC.

This chain uses TRBV18 with TRBJ1-2; maybe TRBD1 (5 bases). This CDR3 is built from 17 residues. V lost 1 base, J lost 5 bases, and 20 bases lay in between. Germline V gives CDR1 KGHSH, CDR2 LQKENI. The CDR3 loop is CASSPLTFGAGKYGYTF. The CDR3 DNA reads as TGTGCCAGCTCACCACTCACATTCGGGGCGGGGAAATATGGCTACACCTTC.

The chain's CDR3 is CASSLALDRATEAFF. In nucleotides, the CDR3 is TGTGCCAGCAGCTTAGCCTTGGACAGGGCGACTGAAGCTTTCTTT. The chain has TRBV7-9 and TRBJ1-1; TRBD1 aligns across 8 bases. This CDR3 is built from 15 residues. Germline loops: CDR1 SEHNR, CDR2 FQNEAQ (reference sequence). J gave up 5 bases and V 0 bases, and 5 bases lay outside the gene matches.

The rearrangement uses TRBV18 and TRBJ1-3; no reliable D call. This CDR3 region has 17 residues. The V and J ends lost 0 bases and 2 bases respectively, with 14 bases between them. CDR1 is KGHSH, CDR2 LQKENI, per germline. CDR3 DNA: TGTGCCAGCTCACCACCGACGGTCTCCAGCGCTGGAAACACCATATATTTT. The encoded protein is CASSPPTVSSAGNTIYF.

The chain has TRBV19 and TRBJ1-2, with 11 bases identical to TRBD1. The ends lost 4 bases at V and 8 bases at J; junction bases unmatched: 9. Germline CDR1 is LNHDA and CDR2 is SQIVND (reference sequence). CDR3 length: 15 amino acids. CDR3 in amino acids: CASSTRTGGVDGYTF. In nucleotides, the CDR3 is TGTGCCAGTAGTACCCGGACAGGGGGCGTTGACGGCTACACCTTC.

This rearrangement joins TRBV7-2 to TRBJ2-5, with 9 bases fitting TRBD1. Germline V gene lookup returns CDR1 SGHTA and CDR2 FQGNSA. Trimming removed 5 bases from V and 3 bases from J; junction bases left unmatched: 7. The CDR3 is 15 amino acids. CDR3 sequence: CASSGSGTGKETQYF. CDR3 nucleotides: TGTGCCAGCAGCGGGTCCGGGACAGGGAAAGAGACCCAGTACTTC.

The chain recombines TRBV7-2 with TRBJ2-7; 8 nucleotides line up with TRBD2. The germline gives CDR1 SGHTA, CDR2 FQGNSA. CDR3 length: 15 residues. V gave up 1 base and J gave up 6 bases; unmatched junction bases: 8. CDR3 nucleotides: TGTGCCAGCAGCTTAGATGGCGGGGGGAAACGCGAGCAGTACTTC. It codes for CASSLDGGGKREQYF.

V is TRBV27 and J is TRBJ1-2; no reliable D call. The germline gives CDR1 MNHEY, CDR2 SMNVEV (reference sequence). V lost 0 bases and J 2 bases, leaving 4 bases between the germline ends. The CDR3 is made up of 13 amino acids. The CDR3 DNA reads TGTGCCAGCAGTTTATCGGGGAACTATGGCTACACCTTC. It is translated as CASSLSGNYGYTF.

This chain joins TRBV19 and TRBJ1-2, with 7 nucleotides matching TRBD1. The CDR3 is 13 residues long. Germline-derived CDR1 and CDR2 are LNHDA and SQIVND (reference sequence). Losses at the gene ends were 3 bases for V and 7 bases for J; bases not matched to a gene: 5. The CDR3 loop reads CASSIGDRSGYTF. CDR3 in DNA: TGTGCCAGTAGTATTGGGGACAGAAGTGGCTACACCTTC.